These 13 T cell receptor beta chains were sequenced from one sample in a study of blood T cells in healthy people across ages. Primed by a sample-barcoded 5' primer and a J-beta primer mix, a second PCR proceeded for 7 to 11 cycles. MiXCR, run by TCRdb on the 5' RACE reads, gives a single entry per CDR3 protein. The sample yields some 560,000 distinct CDR3 sequences, roughly a quarter seen once. The same specimen was also included in a second study, on T cells of mothers and their children.

The sequencing sample was made of blood. Source of these receptors: a boy aged 2-9 years in good health.

J is TRBJ2-2 and V is TRBV3-1, with 14 bases lining up with TRBD2. From germline, CDR1 is LGHDT and CDR2 YNNKEL (reference sequence). V shed 4 bases, J shed 5 bases, and the junction held 6 bases outside the gene matches. The CDR3 has 17 amino acids. The DNA of the CDR3 is TGTGCCAGCAGCCCGGGACTAGCGGGAGTCAATACCGGGGAGCTGTTTTTT. Translating gives CASSPGLAGVNTGELFF.

The V and J genes are TRBV29-1 and TRBJ2-3; 7 bases map to TRBD2. The length of the CDR3 is 15 residues. Trimming took 4 bases from V and 2 from J; bases not matched to a gene: 9. In germline, CDR1 is SQVTM, CDR2 ANQGSEA. In DNA form, the CDR3 reads TGCAGCGTTGGGTCCAGCGGGGATGTCACAGATACGCAGTATTTT. This encodes CSVGSSGDVTDTQYF.

This chain uses TRBV10-3 with TRBJ2-1; no clear D gene. There are 16 residues in the CDR3. Trimming pared 2 bases from V and 2 bases from J, leaving 13 bases between. CDR1 and CDR2 from the germline V gene are ENHRY and SYGVKD. The CDR3 sequence is CAISELQQSTYNEQFF. The CDR3 region has the DNA TGTGCCATCAGTGAGCTACAGCAATCTACCTACAATGAGCAGTTCTTC.

This clonotype turned up a few times. This chain's CDR3 is CSVEVSGNIQYF. CDR3 DNA: TGCAGCGTTGAAGTCTCGGGGAACATTCAGTACTTC. The gene calls are TRBV29-1 and TRBJ2-4; possible D gene TRBD2, 5 bases. CDR3 length equals 12 residues. Looked up from germline, CDR1 is SQVTM and CDR2 is ANQGSEA. The V gene lost 1 base and the J gene lost 7 bases, with 8 bases spanning the gap.

The chain uses TRBV6-2 or TRBV6-3 and TRBJ2-4, with 7 bases aligning to TRBD2. J lost 8 bases, V lost 1 base, and 8 bases had no gene match. The CDR3 has 15 amino acids. Germline CDR1 is MNHEY and CDR2 is SVGEGT. The CDR3 nucleotides are TGTGCCAGCAGTTACTTCGTGCGGGAGTTTGACATTCAGTACTTC. Translation gives CASSYFVREFDIQYF.

The chain uses TRBV11-2 and TRBJ1-4; possibly TRBD1 for D (5 bases). Trimming took 5 bases from V and 13 from J, leaving 23 bases between them. CDR3 length: 15 residues. The germline CDR1 and CDR2 sequences are SGHAT and FQNNGV. The CDR3, as DNA: TGTGCCAGCAGCCTCGCCCCTTTGACAGATCGGAGACTGTTTTTT. Translated: CASSLAPLTDRRLFF.

For this clonotype: A junction end diverges from the germline sequence, so it may reflect a read error. The chain recombines TRBV7-9 with TRBJ1-1; no firm D call. This CDR3 has 13 residues. The V gene's germline CDR1 is SEHNR and CDR2 FQNEAQ (reference sequence). CDR3 nucleotides: TGTGCCAGCGGCTTGGTCATGAACACTGAAGCTTTCTTT. Translating gives CASGLVMNTEAFF.

The chain combines TRBV29-1 with TRBJ2-5; D is uncertain. The J call may be incorrect, as the DNA end agrees better with TRBJ2-1. CDR1 and CDR2 from the germline V gene are SQVTM and ANQGSEA. This CDR3 comprises 15 residues. CDR3 DNA sequence: TGCAGCGTTGTGGTCCTAGGCGAAATTATTAATGAGCAGTTCTTC. This gives the protein CSVVVLGEIINEQFF.

This clonotype turned up a few times. The CDR3 sequence is CASSLVGGGSEQYF. CDR3 nucleotides: TGTGCCAGCAGCTTGGTCGGGGGGGGAAGCGAGCAGTACTTC. The rearrangement links TRBV5-5 to TRBJ2-5, with TRBD2 matching 8 bases. Matching the DNA end better, TRBJ2-7 makes the J call doubtful. CDR3 size: 14 residues. The germline V gene encodes CDR1 SGHKS and CDR2 YYEKEE (reference sequence).

This clonotype was detected many times. This chain joins TRBV6-2 or TRBV6-3 and TRBJ1-1; possible D gene TRBD1, 5 bases. Trimming removed 7 bases from V and 1 base from J, with 22 bases in between. The CDR3 is made up of 17 amino acids. Germline V lookup: CDR1 MNHEY, CDR2 SVGEGT. The CDR3 loop reads CASTLRSGGMRNTEAFF. The CDR3 DNA reads TGTGCCAGCACCTTACGGTCGGGGGGTATGCGGAACACTGAAGCTTTCTTT.

V is TRBV6-2 or TRBV6-3 and J is TRBJ2-2, with 9 nucleotides matching TRBD2. The ends lost 5 bases at V and 4 bases at J; junction bases unmatched: 5. Per the germline V gene, CDR1 is MNHEY and CDR2 is SVGEGT. The CDR3 is 15 residues long. In DNA form, the CDR3 reads TGTGCCAGCAGTCAGCTAGCGGGGTTCACCGGGGAGCTGTTTTTT. Amino acids: CASSQLAGFTGELFF.

This chain connects TRBV11-2 to TRBJ1-3; no clear D. This CDR3 comprises 15 residues. V lost 0 bases and J lost 0, with 6 bases in between. Germline V gene lookup returns CDR1 SGHAT and CDR2 FQNNGV. The CDR3 DNA follows: TGTGCCAGCAGCTTAGAACCGATCTCTGGAAACACCATATATTTT. Its protein is CASSLEPISGNTIYF.

This chain joins TRBV10-3 and TRBJ2-3, with D unresolved. Trimming pared 7 bases from V and 0 bases from J, leaving 20 bases between. CDR3 length equals 17 residues. CDR1 is ENHRY and CDR2 is SYGVKD in the germline V gene. Here the CDR3 DNA reads TGTGCCATCATGAGGATTAGCAGTTCGCTCAGCACAGATACGCAGTATTTT. Amino acid sequence: CAIMRISSSLSTDTQYF.